A selection of T cell receptor beta chains follows, all from one sample in a study of cytomegalovirus exposure and HLA in healthy donors. Repertoires were generated with immunoSEQ multiplex PCR, while TCRdb's copy carries only in-frame clones and drops some. This sample's table reports 200,000 to 250,000 clones. Sequencing was done on a sample of PBMCs. The receptors here all came from a woman aged 25-40 years in good health and CMV-seropositive. The CDR3 runs from the conserved cysteine through the conserved F or W. Each record gives: D gene, J gene, V gene, CDR3 protein. D genes are given only for firm matches.

D gene: TRBD1; J gene: TRBJ1-4; V gene: TRBV7-6; CDR3 protein: CASSSGQGWEKLFF
D gene: NA; J gene: TRBJ1-1; V gene: TRBV29-1; CDR3 protein: CSVAEGTNTEAFF
D gene: NA; J gene: TRBJ2-7; V gene: TRBV11-3; CDR3 protein: CASSFPSLPYEQYF
D gene: TRBD1; J gene: TRBJ2-3; V gene: TRBV5-1; CDR3 protein: CASSPRTGRDTQYF
D gene: NA; J gene: TRBJ2-7; V gene: TRBV13; CDR3 protein: CASSHSGMNSYEQYF
D gene: TRBD1; J gene: TRBJ2-3; V gene: TRBV2; CDR3 protein: CASSGQGATDTQYF
D gene: TRBD1; J gene: TRBJ1-1; V gene: TRBV6-5; CDR3 protein: CASRLQQGGTEAFF
D gene: TRBD1; J gene: TRBJ2-7; V gene: TRBV2; CDR3 protein: CASSNTGTGVYEQYF
D gene: TRBD2; J gene: TRBJ2-1; V gene: TRBV10-3; CDR3 protein: CAISLGTSGSRNEQFF
D gene: TRBD1; J gene: TRBJ2-3; V gene: TRBV28; CDR3 protein: CASSLYTLGGSGTDTQYF
D gene: TRBD2; J gene: TRBJ2-3; V gene: TRBV28; CDR3 protein: CASSPGVAGWVDTQYF
D gene: NA; J gene: TRBJ1-1; V gene: TRBV11-2; CDR3 protein: CASSLKGLRTSAPEAFF
D gene: NA; J gene: TRBJ2-1; V gene: TRBV5-4; CDR3 protein: CASSLQRAYNEQFF
D gene: TRBD1; J gene: TRBJ1-4; V gene: TRBV5-4; CDR3 protein: CASSLGQGAEKLFF
D gene: TRBD2; J gene: TRBJ2-3; V gene: TRBV10-3; CDR3 protein: CAIEAGGTDTQYF
D gene: TRBD2; J gene: TRBJ2-7; V gene: TRBV27; CDR3 protein: CASWTSGSYEQYF
D gene: NA; J gene: TRBJ1-2; V gene: TRBV18; CDR3 protein: CASSPNPSNYGYTF
D gene: TRBD1; J gene: TRBJ2-7; V gene: TRBV4-3; CDR3 protein: CASSQGTGDYEQYF
D gene: NA; J gene: TRBJ1-1; V gene: TRBV27; CDR3 protein: CASSRGRMNTEAFF
D gene: TRBD2; J gene: TRBJ2-7; V gene: TRBV4-3; CDR3 protein: CASSQGGTMISEQYF
D gene: NA; J gene: TRBJ2-7; V gene: TRBV5-1; CDR3 protein: CASSYGQLTYEQYF
D gene: TRBD1; J gene: TRBJ1-1; V gene: TRBV5-1; CDR3 protein: CASSLGQGRPEAFF
D gene: TRBD2; J gene: TRBJ2-4; V gene: TRBV27; CDR3 protein: CASSPGTRYIQYF
D gene: TRBD1; J gene: TRBJ1-1; V gene: TRBV5-1; CDR3 protein: CASSLSPQGTTEAFF
D gene: NA; J gene: TRBJ2-7; V gene: TRBV18; CDR3 protein: CASSRTLESGGFEYGYF